Below, 17 T cell receptor beta chains from the same sample are listed, as sequenced in a study of cytomegalovirus exposure and HLA in healthy donors. The primer mix had 60 Vbeta and 13 Jbeta primers. Profiled with immunoSEQ multiplex PCR; TCRdb holds only in-frame clones, not every one. Here the sample spans about 85,000 clones, around four fifths being singletons. Material: PBMCs. The receptors come from a boy aged 5-17 years in good health and CMV-seronegative.

This rearrangement joins TRBV4-1 to TRBJ1-6; maybe TRBD1 (5 bases). The CDR3 contains 14 residues. Germline V gives CDR1 MGHRA, CDR2 YSYEKL. The V end lost 7 bases, the J end lost 7 bases, and 14 bases lay between the germline ends. The CDR3, as DNA: TGCGCCAGCAACCCTCCCCGGGGGAATTCACCCCTCCACTTT. It is translated as CASNPPRGNSPLHF.

V and J are TRBV6-5 and TRBJ2-1; 14 bases are a match to TRBD2. This CDR3 region has 15 residues. V lost 7 bases and J lost 9; bases outside the gene matches: 8. Per the germline V gene, CDR1 is MNHEY and CDR2 is SVGAGI. The CDR3 here is CASKTSGGERGEQFF. The CDR3 DNA reads TGTGCCAGCAAGACTAGCGGGGGGGAGCGCGGTGAGCAGTTCTTC.

This clone was counted only a few times. The chain links TRBV29-1 to TRBJ2-7; possibly TRBD1 for D (5 bases). CDR3 length equals 12 residues. V was pared by 0 bases and J by 6 bases, with 9 bases between. Germline-derived CDR1 and CDR2 are SQVTM and ANQGSEA. CDR3 in amino acids: CSVEDQGREQYF. CDR3 nucleotides: TGCAGCGTTGAAGATCAGGGTCGCGAGCAGTACTTC.

The genes are TRBV7-2 and TRBJ1-2; maybe TRBD1 (5 bases). Trimming removed 6 bases at V and 8 bases at J, with 19 bases between. The CDR3 totals 14 residues. From germline, CDR1 is SGHTA and CDR2 FQGNSA. The CDR3 coding sequence is TGTGCCAGCAGGTTAAGACAGTCGACGGAGGGCTACACCTTC. Residues: CASRLRQSTEGYTF.

As concerns this clone: The identical CDR3 is also encoded by other nucleotide sequences in the sample. CDR3 bases: TGTGCCTGGAGTCCCGGACTAGCGGGAGGCGATGAGCAGTTCTTC. Amino acid sequence: CAWSPGLAGGDEQFF. The chain carries TRBV30 and TRBJ2-1; 14 nucleotides line up with TRBD2. The CDR3 sequence is 15 residues long. Trimming took 2 bases from V and 8 from J; bases not matched to a gene: 5. Germline values: CDR1 GTSNPN, CDR2 SVGIG (reference sequence).

The genes are TRBV4-3 and TRBJ2-5; tentatively, D is TRBD1 (6 bases). V lost 4 bases to trimming and J lost 5 bases, with 17 bases between them. This CDR3 contains 15 residues. Germline V gene data show CDR1 as LGHNA and CDR2 as YSLEER. This CDR3 is CASSPNRALGETQYF. The CDR3 bases are TGCGCCAGCAGCCCAAACAGGGCGTTAGGGGAGACCCAGTACTTC.

The chain's CDR3 is CATSSRQANYGYTF. The CDR3 DNA is TGTGCCACCAGCTCTCGACAAGCTAACTATGGCTACACCTTC. This chain joins TRBV15 and TRBJ1-2; D gene unclear. CDR1 and CDR2 from the germline V gene are LNHNV and YYDKDF (reference sequence). Trimming cost V 5 bases and J 0 bases, with 10 bases left between them. The CDR3 runs to 14 residues.

The chain combines TRBV2 with TRBJ2-5, with 7 nucleotides matching TRBD1. This CDR3 is 12 amino acids long. Per germline, CDR1 SNHLY and CDR2 FYNNEI. Trimming removed 7 bases from V and 2 bases from J; junction bases left unmatched: 1. CDR3 residues: CASKGQQETQYF. Here the CDR3 DNA reads TGTGCCAGCAAGGGACAGCAAGAGACCCAGTACTTC.

This chain uses TRBV11-2 with TRBJ1-4, with 10 positions matching TRBD1. Trimming at V came to 5 bases and at J to 5 bases, leaving 8 bases not matched to a gene. This CDR3 is built from 16 residues. Germline V lookup: CDR1 SGHAT, CDR2 FQNNGV. In DNA form, the CDR3 reads TGTGCCAGCAGCCATGGACAGGGGGTTACCAATGAAAAACTGTTTTTT. It codes for CASSHGQGVTNEKLFF.

The rearrangement joins TRBV4-3 to TRBJ1-2, with 7 nucleotides matching TRBD1. The CDR3 totals 16 residues. The germline CDR1 and CDR2 sequences are LGHNA and YSLEER. V shed 1 base, J shed 2 bases, and the junction held 7 bases outside the gene matches. The CDR3 coding sequence is TGCGCCAGCAGCCAAGGCCCAGGACAGGTCAACTATGGCTACACCTTC. As protein: CASSQGPGQVNYGYTF.

The chain joins TRBV5-1 to TRBJ2-7; D call uncertain. The germline CDR1 and CDR2 sequences are SGHRS and YFSETQ. The ends were cut back, 2 bases at V and 1 base at J, with 10 bases in the middle. This CDR3 comprises 14 residues. The CDR3 loop is CASSFYDKSYEQYF. DNA of the CDR3: TGCGCCAGCAGCTTCTATGACAAATCCTACGAGCAGTACTTC.

V gene TRBV7-2 combines with J gene TRBJ2-1, with TRBD2 as a possible D gene (5 bases). The CDR3 is 13 amino acids. Germline V CDR1 and CDR2: SGHTA, FQGNSA. Trimming took 3 bases from V and 4 from J, leaving 7 bases between them. The CDR3 loop reads CASSFGIYNEQFF. As DNA, the CDR3 is TGTGCCAGCAGCTTCGGGATTTACAATGAGCAGTTCTTC.

V and J are TRBV6-5 and TRBJ1-1; 7 nucleotides agree with TRBD1. With V trimmed by 6 bases and J by 11 bases, 9 bases remained unmatched. This CDR3 is 12 amino acids long. CDR1 and CDR2 from the germline V gene are MNHEY and SVGAGI. Here the CDR3 reads CASRGGTEEAFF. The CDR3 DNA is TGTGCCAGCAGGGGCGGGACAGAGGAGGCTTTCTTT.

The chain is built from TRBV6-4 and TRBJ1-5; a possible D gene is TRBD1 (5 bases). CDR1 MRHNA and CDR2 SNTAGT come from the germline V gene. The CDR3 sequence is 13 residues long. Trimming shortened V by 3 bases and J by 4 bases, and 7 bases separated the two germline ends. CDR3 nucleotide sequence: TGTGCCAGCAGTGATGGGGGGAATCAGCCCCAGCATTTT. Encoded protein: CASSDGGNQPQHF.

The CDR3 coding sequence is TGCGCCAGCGCGGGGGCCTCTAGCACAGATACGCAGTATTTT. It is translated as CASAGASSTDTQYF. The rearrangement uses TRBV5-1 and TRBJ2-3, with D tentatively TRBD2 (7 bases). The CDR3 is 14 residues long. From germline, CDR1 is SGHRS and CDR2 YFSETQ. V dropped 7 bases and J dropped 0 bases, with 12 bases sitting between them.

The sample holds a few counts of this clone. J is TRBJ1-2 and V is TRBV4-1, with a tentative D call TRBD1 (6 bases). The germline V gene has CDR1 MGHRA and CDR2 YSYEKL. CDR3 length equals 16 residues. The V and J ends lost 1 base and 6 bases respectively, with 18 bases between them. The CDR3 reads CASSQVPSQGFDGYTF. The CDR3 DNA sequence: TGCGCCAGCAGCCAAGTGCCTTCACAGGGTTTTGATGGCTACACCTTC.

The rearrangement uses TRBV4-3 and TRBJ2-4; D remains unclear. With 1 base removed from V and 8 bases from J, the gap between germline ends came to 18 bases. Germline CDR1 is LGHNA and CDR2 is YSLEER. This CDR3 spans 16 amino acids. In nucleotides, the CDR3 is TGCGCCAGCAGCCAAGCCGCCGCCCCCGAATCAGACATTCAGTACTTC. Translating it yields CASSQAAAPESDIQYF.